The entry below describes one T cell receptor beta chain. Antigen unknown. Germline loops: CDR1 KGHSH, CDR2 LQKENI. This CDR3 region has 15 residues. J lost 7 bases, V lost 0 bases, and 4 bases had no gene match. While unrecorded immune exposures were likely, the donors were nominally healthy when sampled. Both 60 Vbeta primers and 13 Jbeta primers went into the PCR. Only in-frame clones appear in the TCRdb table, and some are missing; sequencing was by immunoSEQ multiplex PCR. The sample consists of 100,000 to 150,000 clones, 60% to 80% of them appearing once. This record belongs to a study of cytomegalovirus exposure and HLA in healthy donors. Study-wide results and caveats: The authors later found most CMV-associated TCR beta chains appeared HLA-restricted. In an earlier analysis, most TCR beta V segments were productive about 87% or about 30% of the time.

This chain uses TRBV18 with TRBJ2-7; TRBD1 aligns across 12 bases. This sequence originates from a male donor in good health and CMV-seronegative. Material: PBMCs. CDR3 sequence reads: CASSPPGQGAQEQYF. CDR3 bases: TGTGCCAGCTCACCACCGGGACAGGGGGCGCAGGAGCAGTACTTC.